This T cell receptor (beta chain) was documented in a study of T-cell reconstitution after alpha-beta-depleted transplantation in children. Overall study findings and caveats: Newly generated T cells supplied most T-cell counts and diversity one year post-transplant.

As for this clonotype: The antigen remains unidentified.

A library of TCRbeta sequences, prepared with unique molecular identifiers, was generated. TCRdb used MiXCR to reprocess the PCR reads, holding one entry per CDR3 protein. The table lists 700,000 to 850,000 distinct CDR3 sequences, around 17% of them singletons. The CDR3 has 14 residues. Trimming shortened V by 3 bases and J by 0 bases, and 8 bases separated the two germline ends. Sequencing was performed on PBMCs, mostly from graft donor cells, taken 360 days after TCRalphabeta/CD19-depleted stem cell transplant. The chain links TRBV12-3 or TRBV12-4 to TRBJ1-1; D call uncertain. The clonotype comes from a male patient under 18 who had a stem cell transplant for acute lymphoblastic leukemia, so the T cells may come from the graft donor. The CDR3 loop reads CASSFSGLNTEAFF. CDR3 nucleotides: TGTGCCAGCAGTTTTTCCGGATTGAACACTGAAGCTTTCTTT.